One sample yielded the 9 T cell receptor beta chains listed below, sequenced in a study of identical twins. TCRdb analysed the 5' RACE reads with MiXCR anew, one entry per CDR3 protein. The profile covers around 1.7 million distinct CDR3 sequences, with about 32% appearing a single time and about 0.3% taken by the ten largest. The material sequenced was cord blood. The origin of the receptors is a newborn girl in good health.

This clonotype has a handful of counts. This chain connects TRBV20-1 to TRBJ1-1; D is perhaps TRBD1 (5 bases). Trimming shortened V by 4 bases and J by 4 bases, and 10 bases separated the two germline ends. The CDR3 loop spans 12 amino acids. Looked up from germline, CDR1 is DFQATT and CDR2 is SNEGSKA (reference sequence). The CDR3 bases are TGCAGTGCTACGGGGGGGGTCACTGAAGCTTTCTTT. It codes for CSATGGVTEAFF.

This clonotype has at least ten counts. The V gene is TRBV12-3 or TRBV12-4, the J gene TRBJ1-2; D is uncertain. V gave up 6 bases and J gave up 4 bases, with 6 bases separating them. The CDR3 sequence is 11 residues long. This chain's CDR3 is CASRGLYGYTF. The CDR3 bases are TGTGCCAGCAGAGGACTCTATGGCTACACCTTC.

Of note for this clonotype: This may be a read error, as it is one base from a much larger clone. J is TRBJ2-1 and V is TRBV7-2, with D perhaps matching TRBD1 or TRBD2 (5 bases each). This CDR3 spans 17 amino acids. Trimming took off 2 bases at V and 6 bases at J, with 20 bases between the two ends. Germline-derived CDR1 and CDR2 are SGHTA and FQGNSA. The CDR3 DNA reads TGTGCCAGCAGCTTACGACCGGGACCAGCGGTAACCAATGAGCAGTTCTTC. This encodes CASSLRPGPAVTNEQFF.

This clonotype was counted between two and nine times. This sequence joins TRBV6-5 and TRBJ1-2, with 9 bases identical to TRBD1. Germline V CDR1 and CDR2: MNHEY, SVGAGI. The CDR3 consists of 16 residues. J gave up 2 bases and V 6 bases, and 10 bases lay outside the gene matches. CDR3 loop: CASRPGQGNGNYGYTF. As DNA, the CDR3 is TGTGCCAGCAGACCGGGACAGGGAAATGGAAACTATGGCTACACCTTC.

This clonotype came up a few times. The chain uses TRBV20-1 and TRBJ2-3; D is uncertain. Germline V CDR1 and CDR2: DFQATT, SNEGSKA (reference sequence). The V end was cut by 4 bases, the J end by 6 bases, with 11 bases between. The CDR3 consists of 12 residues. The CDR3 region is CSATSRTDTQYF. The CDR3 DNA reads TGCAGTGCTACCTCCAGGACGGATACGCAGTATTTT.

Here the CDR3 DNA reads TGTGCCTGGAGTTACGGGCGGGCTGGCTATGGCTACACCTTC. Translation: CAWSYGRAGYGYTF. The chain combines TRBV30 with TRBJ1-2; no reliable D call. Germline V lookup: CDR1 GTSNPN, CDR2 SVGIG (reference sequence). CDR3 length: 14 residues. Deletions cut 2 bases from V and 4 bases from J, with 14 bases between.

V and J are TRBV30 and TRBJ1-1, with D possibly matching TRBD1 (5 bases). Trimming left V 4 bases short and J 3 bases short, with 9 bases between. The CDR3 sequence is 12 residues long. From germline, CDR1 is GTSNPN and CDR2 SVGIG (reference sequence). CDR3 in DNA: TGTGCCTGGAAGGGAGGGGACACTGAAGCTTTCTTT. This gives the protein CAWKGGDTEAFF.

A word on this clonotype: This may be a read error, as it is one base from a much larger clone. The gene calls are TRBV10-3 and TRBJ2-5; 10 bases are shared with TRBD2. The length of the CDR3 is 15 residues. Looked up from germline, CDR1 is ENHRY and CDR2 is SYGVKD. CDR3 loop: CATSAKTSGLATQYF. The CDR3 DNA follows: TGTGCCACCAGTGCAAAGACTAGCGGGTTAGCGACCCAGTACTTC.

Ten or more counts support this clonotype. Germline is not matched at one junction end, which may reflect a read error. V usage is TRBV28 and J usage is TRBJ2-3; 12 bases line up with TRBD2. The CDR3 is 14 amino acids. Germline lookup yields CDR1 MDHEN and CDR2 SYDVKM. The CDR3 loop is CASSSGLAGDTQYF. The CDR3 DNA reads TGCGCCAGCAGCTCGGGACTAGCGGGAGATACGCAGTATTTT.